This T cell receptor (beta chain) emerged from a study of early T cells in non-severe SARS-CoV-2 infection. CDR3 length equals 14 residues. Germline V CDR1 and CDR2: SGHTA, FQGNSA. Unmatched junction bases numbered 7, after V lost 5 bases and J lost 4 bases. This clonotype was counted between two and nine times. In the library, individual cDNA molecules carried attached unique molecular identifiers. MiXCR, applied by TCRdb to the 5' RACE reads, yields one record per CDR3 protein. The table includes about 97,000 distinct CDR3 sequences, approximately 14% detected once. The chain recombines TRBV7-2 with TRBJ1-1; 7 bases map to TRBD1. This TCR was sampled from an adult who was a healthcare worker with PCR-confirmed SARS-CoV-2 infection or an uninfected control (not recorded which). The sample consisted of whole blood. CDR3 residues: CASSKQGRTTEAFF. The CDR3 DNA is TGTGCCAGCAGCAAACAGGGGCGAACCACTGAAGCTTTCTTT.